This T cell receptor (beta chain) was captured in a study of CD8 T cells in ankylosing spondylitis. TCRdb reprocessed the 5' RACE reads with MiXCR, giving one entry per CDR3 protein. Here the sample spans about 360,000 distinct CDR3 sequences, approximately 20% being singletons. This CDR3 has 11 residues. Germline assignment: CDR1 SNHLY and CDR2 FYNNEI. V shed 10 bases and J shed 4 bases, with 10 bases lying between them. This clonotype appeared a few times. Sequences were obtained from blood, either unsorted or a sorted T cell fraction (not recorded which). This chain uses TRBV2 with TRBJ1-1; a possible D gene is TRBD1 (5 bases). This TCR was sampled from a male donor with ankylosing spondylitis or in good health (not recorded which). CDR3 coding DNA: TGTGCCAAATGGGGGGGCACTGAAGCTTTCTTT. Translation: CAKWGGTEAFF. Full variable domain (missing parts from reference TRBV2 and TRBJ1-1): EPEVTQTPSHQVTQMGQEVILRCVPISNHLYFYWYRQILGQKVEFLVSFYNNEISEKSEIFDDQFSVERPDGSNFTLKIRSTKLEDSAMYFCAKWGGTEAFFGQGTRLTVV.